The source of this T cell receptor (beta chain) is a study of control samples from healthy donors and cancer patients. Some clones are missing from TCRdb's copy, which holds only in-frame ones; the method was immunoSEQ multiplex PCR. In the table there are tens of thousands of clones, 89% of which are singletons. The CDR3 has 16 residues. Per the germline V gene, CDR1 is SGDLS and CDR2 is YYNGEE. J lost 2 bases, V lost 0 bases, and 7 bases had no gene match. This receptor was taken from a man aged 60 to 69 with colorectal cancer. The sequencing input was PBMCs. The rearrangement joins TRBV9 to TRBJ2-5, with 7 bases lining up with TRBD2. The CDR3 here is CASSVGGAGPQETQYF. The CDR3 nucleotides are TGTGCCAGCAGCGTAGGAGGAGCGGGGCCTCAAGAGACCCAGTACTTC.